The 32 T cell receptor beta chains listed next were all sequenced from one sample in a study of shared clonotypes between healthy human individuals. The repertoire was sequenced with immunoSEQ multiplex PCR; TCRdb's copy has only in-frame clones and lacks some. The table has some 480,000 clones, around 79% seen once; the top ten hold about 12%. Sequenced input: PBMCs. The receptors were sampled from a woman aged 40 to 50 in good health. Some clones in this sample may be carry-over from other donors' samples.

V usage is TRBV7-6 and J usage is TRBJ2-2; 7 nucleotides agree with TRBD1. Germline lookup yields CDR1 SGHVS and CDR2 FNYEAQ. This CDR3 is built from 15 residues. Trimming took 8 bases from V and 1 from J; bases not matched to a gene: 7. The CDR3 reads CASGRGNRNTGELFF. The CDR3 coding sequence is TGTGCCAGCGGCAGGGGGAATCGGAACACCGGGGAGCTGTTTTTT.

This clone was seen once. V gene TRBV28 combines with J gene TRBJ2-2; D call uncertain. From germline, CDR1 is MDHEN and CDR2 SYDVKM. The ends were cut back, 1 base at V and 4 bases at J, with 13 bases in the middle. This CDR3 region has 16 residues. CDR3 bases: TGTGCCAGCAGTTTATTTCAGGAAATCAGCACCGGGGAGCTGTTTTTT. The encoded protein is CASSLFQEISTGELFF.

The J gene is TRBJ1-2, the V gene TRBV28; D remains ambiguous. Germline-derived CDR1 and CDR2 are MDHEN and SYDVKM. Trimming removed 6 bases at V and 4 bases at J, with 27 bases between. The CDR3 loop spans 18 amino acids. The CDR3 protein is CASSLSGPRTPVGYGYTF. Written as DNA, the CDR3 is TGTGCCAGCAGCTTGAGTGGGCCCCGGACGCCGGTTGGCTATGGCTACACCTTC.

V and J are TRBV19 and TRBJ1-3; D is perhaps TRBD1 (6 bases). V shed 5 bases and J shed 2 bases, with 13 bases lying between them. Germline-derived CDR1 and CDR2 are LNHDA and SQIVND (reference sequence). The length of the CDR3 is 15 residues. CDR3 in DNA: TGTGCCAGTAGTGGGTCAGGGGCCGCTGGAAACACCATATATTTT. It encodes CASSGSGAAGNTIYF.

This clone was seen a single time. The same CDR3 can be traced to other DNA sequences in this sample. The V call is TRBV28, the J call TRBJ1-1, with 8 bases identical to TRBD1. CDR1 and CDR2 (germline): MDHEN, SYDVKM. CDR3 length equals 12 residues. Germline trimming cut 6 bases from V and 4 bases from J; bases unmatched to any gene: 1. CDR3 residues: CASRDRVTEAFF. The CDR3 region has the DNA TGTGCCAGCAGGGACAGGGTCACTGAAGCTTTCTTT.

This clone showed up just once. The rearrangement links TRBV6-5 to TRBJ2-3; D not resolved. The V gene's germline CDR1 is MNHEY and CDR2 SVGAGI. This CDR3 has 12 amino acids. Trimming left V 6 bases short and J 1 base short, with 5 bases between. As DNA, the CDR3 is TGTGCCAGCAGGGACGGCACAGATACGCAGTATTTT. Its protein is CASRDGTDTQYF.

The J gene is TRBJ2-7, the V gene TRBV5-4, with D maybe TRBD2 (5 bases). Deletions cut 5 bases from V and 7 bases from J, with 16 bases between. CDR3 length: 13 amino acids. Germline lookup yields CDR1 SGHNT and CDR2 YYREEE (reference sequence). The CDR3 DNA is TGTGCCAGCAGTCAGAGGGATGTAAAGGAGCAGTACTTC. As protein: CASSQRDVKEQYF.

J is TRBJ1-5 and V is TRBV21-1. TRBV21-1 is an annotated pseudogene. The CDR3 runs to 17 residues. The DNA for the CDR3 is TGTGCCAGCAGCATCCCCCGGACGGGGGAAAAGGGGCAGCCCCAGCATTTT. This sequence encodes CASSIPRTGEKGQPQHF.

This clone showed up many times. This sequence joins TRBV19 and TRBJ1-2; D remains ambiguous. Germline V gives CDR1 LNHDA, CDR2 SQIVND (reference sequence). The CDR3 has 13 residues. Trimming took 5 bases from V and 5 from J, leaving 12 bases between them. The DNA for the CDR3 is TGTGCCAGTAGTCACGGGCCGCCATATGGCTACACCTTC. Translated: CASSHGPPYGYTF.

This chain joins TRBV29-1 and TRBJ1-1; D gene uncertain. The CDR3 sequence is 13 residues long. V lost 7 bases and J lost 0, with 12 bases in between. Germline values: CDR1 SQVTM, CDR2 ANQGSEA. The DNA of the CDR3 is TGCAGCGCCCGGACCGCCATGAACACTGAAGCTTTCTTT. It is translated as CSARTAMNTEAFF.

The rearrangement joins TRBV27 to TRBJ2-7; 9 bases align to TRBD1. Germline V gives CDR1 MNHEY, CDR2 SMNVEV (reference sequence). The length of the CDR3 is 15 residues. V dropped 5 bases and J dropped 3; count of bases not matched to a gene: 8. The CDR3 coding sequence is TGTGCCAGCAGTGCGAGACAGGGGGAGGGCTACGAGCAGTACTTC. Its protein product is CASSARQGEGYEQYF.

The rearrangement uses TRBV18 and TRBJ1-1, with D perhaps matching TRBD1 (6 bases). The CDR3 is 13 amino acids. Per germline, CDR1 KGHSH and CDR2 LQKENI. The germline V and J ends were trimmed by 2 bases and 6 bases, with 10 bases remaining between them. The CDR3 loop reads CASSPTTGSEAFF. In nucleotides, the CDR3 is TGTGCCAGCTCACCAACGACAGGCTCTGAAGCTTTCTTT.

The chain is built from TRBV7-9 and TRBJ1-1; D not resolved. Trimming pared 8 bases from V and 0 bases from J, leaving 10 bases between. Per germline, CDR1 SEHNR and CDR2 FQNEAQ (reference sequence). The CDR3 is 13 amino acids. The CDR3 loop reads CASAGTVNTEAFF. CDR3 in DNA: TGTGCCAGCGCGGGAACAGTGAACACTGAAGCTTTCTTT.

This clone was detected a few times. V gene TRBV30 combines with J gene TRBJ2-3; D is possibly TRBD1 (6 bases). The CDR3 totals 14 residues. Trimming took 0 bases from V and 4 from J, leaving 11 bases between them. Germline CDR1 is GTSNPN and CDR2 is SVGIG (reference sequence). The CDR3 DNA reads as TGTGCCTGGAGTGTAGGGGGACCTTCAGATACGCAGTATTTT. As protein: CAWSVGGPSDTQYF.

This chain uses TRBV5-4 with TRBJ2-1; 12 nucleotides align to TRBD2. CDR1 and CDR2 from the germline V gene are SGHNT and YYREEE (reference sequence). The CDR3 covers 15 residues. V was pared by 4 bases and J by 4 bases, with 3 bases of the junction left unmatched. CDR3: CASSRTSGNYNEQFF. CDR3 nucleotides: TGTGCCAGCAGCAGGACTAGCGGGAATTACAATGAGCAGTTCTTC. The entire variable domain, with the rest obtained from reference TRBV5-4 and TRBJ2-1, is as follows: ETGVTQSPTHLIKTRGQQVTLRCSSQSGHNTVSWYQQALGQGPQFIFQYYREEENGRGNFPPRFSGLQFPNYSSELNVNALELDDSALYLCASSRTSGNYNEQFFGPGTRLTVL.

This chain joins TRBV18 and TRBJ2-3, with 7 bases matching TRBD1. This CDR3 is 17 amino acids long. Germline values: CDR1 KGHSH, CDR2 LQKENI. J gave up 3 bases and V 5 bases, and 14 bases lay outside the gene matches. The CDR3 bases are TGTGCCAGCTCAATAGCTGACAGGGAACCTTGGACAGATACGCAGTATTTT. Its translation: CASSIADREPWTDTQYF. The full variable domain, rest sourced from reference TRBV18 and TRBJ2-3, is NAGVMQNPRHLVRRRGQEARLRCSPMKGHSHVYWYRQLPEEGLKFMVYLQKENIIDESGMPKERFSAEFPKEGPSILRIQQVVRGDSAAYFCASSIADREPWTDTQYFGPGTRLTVL.

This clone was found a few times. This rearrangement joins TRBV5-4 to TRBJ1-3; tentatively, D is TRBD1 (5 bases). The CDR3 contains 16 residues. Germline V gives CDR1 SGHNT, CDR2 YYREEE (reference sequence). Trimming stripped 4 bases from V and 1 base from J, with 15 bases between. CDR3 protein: CASSTGTSRSGNTIYF. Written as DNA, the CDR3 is TGTGCCAGCAGCACTGGGACCTCCCGTTCTGGAAACACCATATATTTT.

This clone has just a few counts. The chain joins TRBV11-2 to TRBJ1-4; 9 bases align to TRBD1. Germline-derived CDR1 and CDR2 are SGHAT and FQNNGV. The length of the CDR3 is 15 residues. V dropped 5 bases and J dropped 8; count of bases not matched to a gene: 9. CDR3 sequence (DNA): TGTGCCAGCAGCCCCACAGGGGGCGCAACGGAAAAACTGTTTTTT. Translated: CASSPTGGATEKLFF.

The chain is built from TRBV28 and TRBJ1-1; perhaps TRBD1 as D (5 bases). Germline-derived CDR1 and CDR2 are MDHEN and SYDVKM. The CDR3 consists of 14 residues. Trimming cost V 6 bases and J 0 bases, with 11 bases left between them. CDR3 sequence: CASRPGTVNTEAFF. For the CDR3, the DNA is TGTGCCAGCAGACCCGGGACCGTGAACACTGAAGCTTTCTTT.

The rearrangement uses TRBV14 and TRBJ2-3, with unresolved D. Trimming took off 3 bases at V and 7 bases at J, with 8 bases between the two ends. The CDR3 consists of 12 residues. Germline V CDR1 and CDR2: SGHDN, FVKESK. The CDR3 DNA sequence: TGTGCCAGCAGCCATACTCGGCATACGCAGTATTTT. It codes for CASSHTRHTQYF.

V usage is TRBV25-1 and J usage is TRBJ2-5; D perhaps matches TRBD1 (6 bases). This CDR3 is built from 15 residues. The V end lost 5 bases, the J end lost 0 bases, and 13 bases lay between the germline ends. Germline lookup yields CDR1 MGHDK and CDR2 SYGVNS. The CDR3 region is CASSLDRLYQETQYF. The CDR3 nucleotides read TGTGCCAGCAGTCTGGACAGACTTTACCAAGAGACCCAGTACTTC. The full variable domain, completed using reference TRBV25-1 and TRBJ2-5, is EADIYQTPRYLVIGTGKKITLECSQTMGHDKMYWYQQDPGMELHLIHYSYGVNSTEKGDLSSESTVSRIRTEHFPLTLESARPSHTSQYLCASSLDRLYQETQYFGPGTRLLVL.

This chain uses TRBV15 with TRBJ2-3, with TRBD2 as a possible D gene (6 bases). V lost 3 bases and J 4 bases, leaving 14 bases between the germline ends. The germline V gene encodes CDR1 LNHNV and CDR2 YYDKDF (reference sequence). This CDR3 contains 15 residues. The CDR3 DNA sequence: TGTGCCACCAGCAGCCCCGGGAGATTCCCAGATACGCAGTATTTT. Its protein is CATSSPGRFPDTQYF.

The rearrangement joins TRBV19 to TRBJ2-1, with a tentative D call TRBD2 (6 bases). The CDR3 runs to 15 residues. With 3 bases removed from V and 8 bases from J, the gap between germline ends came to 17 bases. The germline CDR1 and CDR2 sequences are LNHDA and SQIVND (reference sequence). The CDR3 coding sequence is TGTGCCAGTAGTATCTCCCCCGGGAGATTCGATGAGCAGTTCTTC. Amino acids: CASSISPGRFDEQFF. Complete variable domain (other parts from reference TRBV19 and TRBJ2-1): DGGITQSPKYLFRKEGQNVTLSCEQNLNHDAMYWYRQDPGQGLRLIYYSQIVNDFQKGDIAEGYSVSREKKESFPLTVTSAQKNPTAFYLCASSISPGRFDEQFFGPGTRLTVL.

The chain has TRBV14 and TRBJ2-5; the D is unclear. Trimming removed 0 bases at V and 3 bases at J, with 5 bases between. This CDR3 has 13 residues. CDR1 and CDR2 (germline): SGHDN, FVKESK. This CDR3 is CASSQEIEETQYF. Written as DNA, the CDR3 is TGTGCCAGCAGCCAAGAAATCGAAGAGACCCAGTACTTC. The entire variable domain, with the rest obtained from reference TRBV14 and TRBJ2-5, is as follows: EAGVTQFPSHSVIEKGQTVTLRCDPISGHDNLYWYRRVMGKEIKFLLHFVKESKQDESGMPNNRFLAERTGGTYSTLKVQPAELEDSGVYFCASSQEIEETQYFGPGTRLLVL.

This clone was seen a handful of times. The CDR3 DNA reads as TGTGCCAGCAGCCCCGGGGCGGGGACCTACGAGCAGTACTTC. Protein product: CASSPGAGTYEQYF. The rearrangement links TRBV9 to TRBJ2-7; a weak D match, TRBD2 (6 bases). V gave up 4 bases and J gave up 2 bases, with 13 bases separating them. This CDR3 is built from 14 residues. Germline V gene sequence: CDR1 SGDLS, CDR2 YYNGEE.

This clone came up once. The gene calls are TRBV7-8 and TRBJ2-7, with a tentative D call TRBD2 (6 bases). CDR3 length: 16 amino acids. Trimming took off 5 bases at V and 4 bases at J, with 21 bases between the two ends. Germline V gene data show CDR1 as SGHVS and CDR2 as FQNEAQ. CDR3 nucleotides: TGTGCCAGCAGCCGAGGAGGCGTAGCGGAGAGTTACGAGCAGTACTTC. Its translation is CASSRGGVAESYEQYF.

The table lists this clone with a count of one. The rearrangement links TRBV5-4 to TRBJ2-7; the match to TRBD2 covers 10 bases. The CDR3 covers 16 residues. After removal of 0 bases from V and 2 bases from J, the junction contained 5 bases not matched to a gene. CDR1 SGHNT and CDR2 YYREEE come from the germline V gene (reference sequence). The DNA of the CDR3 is TGTGCCAGCAGCTTGGGGGGACTAGCGAACCCCTACGAGCAGTACTTC. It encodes CASSLGGLANPYEQYF.

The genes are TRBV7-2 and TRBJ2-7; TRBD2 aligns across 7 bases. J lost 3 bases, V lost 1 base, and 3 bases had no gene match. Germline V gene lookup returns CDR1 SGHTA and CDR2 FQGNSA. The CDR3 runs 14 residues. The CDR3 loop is CASSLGGLGYEQYF. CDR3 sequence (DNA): TGTGCCAGCAGCTTAGGAGGACTAGGCTACGAGCAGTACTTC.

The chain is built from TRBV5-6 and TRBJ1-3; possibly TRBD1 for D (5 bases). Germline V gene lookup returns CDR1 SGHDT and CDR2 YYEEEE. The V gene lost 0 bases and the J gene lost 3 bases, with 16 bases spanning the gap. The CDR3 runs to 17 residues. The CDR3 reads CASSLASTRVVGNTIYF. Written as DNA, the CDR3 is TGTGCCAGCAGCTTGGCCTCAACCAGGGTAGTTGGAAACACCATATATTTT. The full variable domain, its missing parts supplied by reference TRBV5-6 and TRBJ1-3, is DAGVTQSPTHLIKTRGQQVTLRCSPKSGHDTVSWYQQALGQGPQFIFQYYEEEERQRGNFPDRFSGHQFPNYSSELNVNALLLGDSALYLCASSLASTRVVGNTIYFGEGSWLTVV.

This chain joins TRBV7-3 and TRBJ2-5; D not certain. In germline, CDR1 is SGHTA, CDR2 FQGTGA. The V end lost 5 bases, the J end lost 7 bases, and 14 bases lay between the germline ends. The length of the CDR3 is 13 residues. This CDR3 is CASSPDTARTQYF. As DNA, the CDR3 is TGTGCCAGCAGCCCAGATACAGCGAGGACCCAGTACTTC.

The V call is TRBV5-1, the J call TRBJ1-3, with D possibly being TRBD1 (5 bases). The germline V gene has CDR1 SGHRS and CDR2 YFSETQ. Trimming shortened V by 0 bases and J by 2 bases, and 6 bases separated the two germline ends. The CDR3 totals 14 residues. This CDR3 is CASSLGGTGNTIYF. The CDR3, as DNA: TGCGCCAGCAGCTTGGGGGGGACTGGAAACACCATATATTTT.

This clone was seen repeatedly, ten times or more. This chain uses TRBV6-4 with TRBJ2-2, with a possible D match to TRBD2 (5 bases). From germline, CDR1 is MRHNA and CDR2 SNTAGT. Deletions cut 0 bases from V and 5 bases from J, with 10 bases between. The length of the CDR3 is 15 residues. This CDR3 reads CASSDSIRETGELFF. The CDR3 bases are TGTGCCAGCAGTGACTCGATACGGGAAACCGGGGAGCTGTTTTTT.